This T cell receptor (beta chain) is from a study of CD8 T cells in Susac syndrome. The study sequenced TCR beta in blood CD8+ and CD4+ T cells. Bulk CD8+ and CD4+ cells came from magnetic negative isolation; CD8+ TEMRA by FACS. V lost 5 bases to trimming and J lost 7 bases, with 21 bases between them. The CDR3 sequence is 15 residues long. Germline V gene sequence: CDR1 LGHDT, CDR2 YNNKEL (reference sequence). Random hexamers were used to reverse transcribe the RNA input (about 0.5 to 1 ug). Across 54 Vbeta and 13 Jbeta, TCR beta CDR3 was amplified with immunoSEQ multiplex PCR. Each CDR3 protein gets one entry after TCRdb re-called the immunoSEQ multiplex PCR reads with MiXCR. This table has about 200,000 distinct CDR3 sequences, approximately 95% appearing once.

The rearrangement joins TRBV3-1 to TRBJ2-7; D tentatively fits TRBD1 or TRBD2 (5 bases each). Sample: CD4+ T cells from PBMCs. The receptor was derived from a human donor with multiple sclerosis. CDR3 residues: CASSSPGPRFEEQYV. CDR3 DNA: TGTGCCAGCAGCTCCCCGGGACCAAGATTTGAAGAGCAGTACGTC.